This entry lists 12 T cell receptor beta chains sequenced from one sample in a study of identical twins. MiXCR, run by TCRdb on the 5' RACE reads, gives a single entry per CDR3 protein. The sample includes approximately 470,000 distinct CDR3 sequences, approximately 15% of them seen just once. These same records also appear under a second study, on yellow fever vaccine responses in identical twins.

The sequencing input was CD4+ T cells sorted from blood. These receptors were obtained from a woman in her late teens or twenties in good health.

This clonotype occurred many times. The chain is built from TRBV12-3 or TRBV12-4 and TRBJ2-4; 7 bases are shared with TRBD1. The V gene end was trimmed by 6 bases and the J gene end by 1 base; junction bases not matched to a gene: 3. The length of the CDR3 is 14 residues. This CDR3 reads CASRPQGAKNIQYF. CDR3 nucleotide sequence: TGTGCCAGCAGACCACAGGGGGCCAAAAACATTCAGTACTTC.

The CDR3 region is CASTPIPPRLAGHTGELFF. The CDR3 DNA follows: TGTGCCAGCACTCCGATCCCCCCTCGACTAGCGGGGCACACCGGGGAGCTGTTTTTT. The chain couples TRBV7-3 to TRBJ2-2, with 11 positions matching TRBD2. CDR1 and CDR2 (germline): SGHTA, FQGTGA. CDR3 length: 19 residues. Trimming cost V 7 bases and J 3 bases; bases outside gene matches: 16. Variable domain in full (rest from reference TRBV7-3 and TRBJ2-2): GAGVSQTPSNKVTEKGKYVELRCDPISGHTALYWYRQSLGQGPEFLIYFQGTGAADDSGLPNDRFFAVRPEGSVSTLKIQRTERGDSAVYLCASTPIPPRLAGHTGELFFGEGSRLTVL.

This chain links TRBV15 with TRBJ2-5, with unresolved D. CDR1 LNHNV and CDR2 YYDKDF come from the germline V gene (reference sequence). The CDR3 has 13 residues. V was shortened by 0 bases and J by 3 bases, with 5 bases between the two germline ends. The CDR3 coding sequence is TGTGCCACCAGCAGAGAACAGAAAGAGACCCAGTACTTC. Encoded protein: CATSREQKETQYF.

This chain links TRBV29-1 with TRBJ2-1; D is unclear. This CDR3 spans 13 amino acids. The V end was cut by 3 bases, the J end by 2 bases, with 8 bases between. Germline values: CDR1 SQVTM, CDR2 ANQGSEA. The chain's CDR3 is CSVEGPAYNEQFF. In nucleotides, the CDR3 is TGCAGCGTTGAGGGTCCCGCCTACAATGAGCAGTTCTTC.

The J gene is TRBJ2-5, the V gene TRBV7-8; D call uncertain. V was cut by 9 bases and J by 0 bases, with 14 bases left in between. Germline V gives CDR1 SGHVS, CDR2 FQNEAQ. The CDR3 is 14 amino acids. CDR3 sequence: CASSQTQYQETQYF. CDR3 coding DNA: TGTGCCAGTAGTCAGACGCAGTACCAAGAGACCCAGTACTTC.

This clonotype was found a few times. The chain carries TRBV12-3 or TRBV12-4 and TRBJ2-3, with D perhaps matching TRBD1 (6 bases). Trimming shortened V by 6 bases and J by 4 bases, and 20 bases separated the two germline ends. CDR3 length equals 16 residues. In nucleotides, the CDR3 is TGTGCCAGCAGCTCCAATAGGGGGAGCGGTGCAGATACGCAGTATTTT. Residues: CASSSNRGSGADTQYF.

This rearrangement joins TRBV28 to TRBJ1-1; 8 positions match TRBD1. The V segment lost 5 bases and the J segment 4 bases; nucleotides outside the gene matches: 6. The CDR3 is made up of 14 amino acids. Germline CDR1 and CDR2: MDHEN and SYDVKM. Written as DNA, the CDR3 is TGTGCCAGCAGTCGAACAGGGGGAGGCACTGAAGCTTTCTTT. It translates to CASSRTGGGTEAFF.

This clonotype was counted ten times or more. The CDR3 DNA reads TGCGCCAGCAGCCAAGTGGGTAGGGAGAACACCGGGGAGCTGTTTTTT. Protein sequence: CASSQVGRENTGELFF. V gene TRBV4-1 combines with J gene TRBJ2-2; D gene ambiguous. Germline loops: CDR1 MGHRA, CDR2 YSYEKL. Trimming took 1 base from V and 1 from J, leaving 10 bases between them. The CDR3 covers 16 residues.

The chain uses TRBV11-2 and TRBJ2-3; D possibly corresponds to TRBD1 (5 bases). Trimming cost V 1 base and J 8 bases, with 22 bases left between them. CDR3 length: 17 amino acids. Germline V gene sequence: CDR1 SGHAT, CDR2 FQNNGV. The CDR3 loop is CASSLVGRTFGKGTQYF. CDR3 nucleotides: TGTGCCAGCAGCTTAGTAGGCCGGACATTTGGTAAGGGTACGCAGTATTTT.

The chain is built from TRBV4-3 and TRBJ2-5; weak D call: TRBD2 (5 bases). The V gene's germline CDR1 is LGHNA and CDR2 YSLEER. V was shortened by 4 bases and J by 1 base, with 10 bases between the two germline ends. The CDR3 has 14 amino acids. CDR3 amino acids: CASSPRAAQETQYF. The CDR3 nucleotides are TGCGCCAGCAGCCCTAGAGCGGCCCAAGAGACCCAGTACTTC.

CDR3 loop: CSASLVARNNEQFF. The CDR3 DNA is TGCAGTGCTAGCCTTGTCGCCAGGAACAATGAGCAGTTCTTC. The V and J genes are TRBV20-1 and TRBJ2-1; D gene uncertain. This CDR3 is built from 14 residues. Germline loops: CDR1 DFQATT, CDR2 SNEGSKA (reference sequence). Trimming removed 3 bases at V and 5 bases at J, with 14 bases between.

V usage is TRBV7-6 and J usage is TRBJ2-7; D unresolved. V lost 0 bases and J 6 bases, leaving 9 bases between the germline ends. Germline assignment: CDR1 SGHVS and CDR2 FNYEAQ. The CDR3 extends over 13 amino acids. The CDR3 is CASSLAPPGEQYF. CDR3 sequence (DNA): TGTGCCAGCAGCTTAGCCCCACCCGGCGAGCAGTACTTC.